The 4 T cell receptor beta chains in this list originate from one sample, sequenced in a study of T cell repertoires in cytomegalovirus infection. The antigens of these receptors remain unknown. MiXCR, run by TCRdb on the reads, gives a single entry per CDR3 protein. The sample has approximately 73,000 distinct CDR3 sequences; 40% are singletons. The specimen was CD8+ T cells from cultured PBMCs, collected from culture after CMV antigen stimulation. The receptors were sampled from a human donor in good health (CMV status not recorded). Some clones in this sample may be carry-over from other donors' samples.

The chain couples TRBV29-1 to TRBJ2-7; D not resolved. The CDR3 spans 11 residues. Germline assignment: CDR1 SQVTM and CDR2 ANQGSEA. The ends were cut back, 1 base at V and 4 bases at J, with 5 bases in the middle. CDR3 residues: CSVEAGYEQYF. In nucleotides, the CDR3 is TGCAGCGTTGAAGCAGGATACGAGCAGTACTTC.

To note about this clonotype: A read error may account for a junction end that differs from germline. This rearrangement joins TRBV4-1 to TRBJ1-1; 11 bases line up with TRBD1. Germline assignment: CDR1 MGHRA and CDR2 YSYEKL. The CDR3 runs 16 residues. CDR3 loop: CDSSHPAGTGGTEAFF. DNA of the CDR3: TGCGACAGCAGCCATCCCGCGGGGACAGGGGGCACTGAAGCTTTCTTT.

The V call is TRBV12-3 or TRBV12-4, the J call TRBJ2-1; D is possibly TRBD2 (5 bases). V shed 5 bases and J shed 8 bases, with 10 bases lying between them. The CDR3 has 12 residues. The CDR3 reads CASSTLADEQFF. The CDR3 DNA is TGTGCCAGCAGTACCCTAGCCGATGAGCAGTTCTTC.

The chain joins TRBV12-3 or TRBV12-4 to TRBJ2-5, with unresolved D. The V gene lost 5 bases and the J gene lost 5 bases, with 21 bases spanning the gap. The CDR3 covers 16 residues. For the CDR3, the DNA is TGTGCCAGCAGTCCGCCCAGGATCGGATCGTGGGAGACCCAGTACTTC. Translated, it gives CASSPPRIGSWETQYF.